This T cell receptor (beta chain) was recovered during a study of beta chain features in type 1 diabetes. Study-wide findings and caveats: In every one of the four CD4+ subsets, TCRB CDR3s were moderately but significantly shorter in Type 1 diabetes patients.

A word on this clone: The target antigen is unknown.

Sequenced material consisted of expressed TCRB transcripts (all of the isolated RNA was reverse transcribed). TCRdb's copy holds only in-frame clones and misses some; the assay was immunoSEQ multiplex PCR. The sample has 300,000 to 350,000 clones, about 13% seen once; the top ten hold nearly 0.015%. Looked up from germline, CDR1 is SGDLS and CDR2 is YYNGEE. The CDR3 spans 16 residues. V trimming: 4 bases; J trimming: 5 bases; junction bases outside the gene matches: 11. Sequencing was performed on naive CD4+ T cells from blood. This sequence was found in a woman under 30 with type 1 diabetes. The gene calls are TRBV9 and TRBJ2-5, with TRBD1 matching over 10 bases. This chain's CDR3 is CASSPPTTGGWETQYF. The CDR3 DNA reads TGTGCCAGCAGCCCCCCAACGACAGGGGGCTGGGAGACCCAGTACTTC.